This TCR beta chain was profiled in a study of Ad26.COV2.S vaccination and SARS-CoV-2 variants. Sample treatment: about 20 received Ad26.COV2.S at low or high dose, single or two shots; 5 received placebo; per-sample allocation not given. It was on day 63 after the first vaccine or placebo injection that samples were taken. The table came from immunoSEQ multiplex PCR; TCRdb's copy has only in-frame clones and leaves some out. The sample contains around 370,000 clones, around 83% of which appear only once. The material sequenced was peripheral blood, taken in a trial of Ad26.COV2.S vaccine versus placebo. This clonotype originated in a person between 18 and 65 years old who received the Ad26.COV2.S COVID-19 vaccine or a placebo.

This chain's CDR3 is CASSFNRVQETQYF. The CDR3 coding sequence is TGTGCCAGCAGTTTTAACCGGGTCCAAGAGACCCAGTACTTC. The gene calls are TRBV28 and TRBJ2-5; unclear D gene. The CDR3 contains 14 residues. In germline, CDR1 is MDHEN, CDR2 SYDVKM. Trimming stripped 3 bases from V and 1 base from J, with 9 bases between.